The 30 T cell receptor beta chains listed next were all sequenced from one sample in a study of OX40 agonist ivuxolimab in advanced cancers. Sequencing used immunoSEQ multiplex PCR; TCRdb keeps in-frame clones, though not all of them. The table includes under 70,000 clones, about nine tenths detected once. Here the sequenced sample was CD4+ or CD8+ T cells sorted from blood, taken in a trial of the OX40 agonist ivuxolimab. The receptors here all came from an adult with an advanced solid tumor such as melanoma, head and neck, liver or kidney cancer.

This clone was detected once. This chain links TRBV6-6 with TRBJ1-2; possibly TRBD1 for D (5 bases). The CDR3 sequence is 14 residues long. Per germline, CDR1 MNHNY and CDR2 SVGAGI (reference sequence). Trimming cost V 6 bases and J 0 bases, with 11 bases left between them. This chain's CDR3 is CASRAGHSNYGYTF. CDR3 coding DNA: TGTGCCAGCAGGGCAGGGCATTCTAACTATGGCTACACCTTC.

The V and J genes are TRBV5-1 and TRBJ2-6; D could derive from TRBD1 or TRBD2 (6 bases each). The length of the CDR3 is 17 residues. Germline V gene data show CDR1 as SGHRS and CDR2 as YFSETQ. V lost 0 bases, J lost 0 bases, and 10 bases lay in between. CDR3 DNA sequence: TGCGCCAGCAGCTTGGAGGGGGGCAACTCTGGGGCCAACGTCCTGACTTTC. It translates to CASSLEGGNSGANVLTF.

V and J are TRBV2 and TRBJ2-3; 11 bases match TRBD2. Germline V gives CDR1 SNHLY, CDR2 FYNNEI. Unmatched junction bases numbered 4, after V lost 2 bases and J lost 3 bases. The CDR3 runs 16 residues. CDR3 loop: CASSELAGGGTDTQYF. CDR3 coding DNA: TGTGCCAGCAGTGAATTAGCGGGAGGGGGAACAGATACGCAGTATTTT.

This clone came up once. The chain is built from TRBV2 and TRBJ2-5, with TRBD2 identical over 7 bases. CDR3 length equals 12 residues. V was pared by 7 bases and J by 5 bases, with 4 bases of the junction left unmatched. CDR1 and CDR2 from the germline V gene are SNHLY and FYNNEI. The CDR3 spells CASNWRGETQYF. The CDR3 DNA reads TGTGCCAGCAACTGGCGGGGGGAGACCCAGTACTTC. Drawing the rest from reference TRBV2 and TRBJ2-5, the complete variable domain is EPEVTQTPSHQVTQMGQEVILRCVPISNHLYFYWYRQILGQKVEFLVSFYNNEISEKSEIFDDQFSVERPDGSNFTLKIRSTKLEDSAMYFCASNWRGETQYFGPGTRLLVL.

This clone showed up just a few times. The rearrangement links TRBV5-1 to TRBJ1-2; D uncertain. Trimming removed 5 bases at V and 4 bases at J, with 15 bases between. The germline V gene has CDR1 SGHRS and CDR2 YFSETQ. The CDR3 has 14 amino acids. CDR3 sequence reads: CASRRERAGYGYTF. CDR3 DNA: TGCGCCAGCAGGCGGGAGAGGGCGGGCTATGGCTACACCTTC.

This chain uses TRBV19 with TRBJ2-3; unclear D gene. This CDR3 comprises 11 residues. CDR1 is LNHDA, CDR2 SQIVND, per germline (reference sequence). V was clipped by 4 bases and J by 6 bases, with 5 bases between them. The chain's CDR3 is CASSRADTQYF. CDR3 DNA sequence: TGTGCCAGTAGTAGGGCGGATACGCAGTATTTT.

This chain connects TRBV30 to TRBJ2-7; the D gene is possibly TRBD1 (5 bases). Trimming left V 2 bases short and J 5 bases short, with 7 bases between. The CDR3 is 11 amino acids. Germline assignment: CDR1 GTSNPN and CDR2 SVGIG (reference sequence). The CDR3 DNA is TGTGCCTGGAGTCGACAGCACGAGCAGTACTTC. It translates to CAWSRQHEQYF.

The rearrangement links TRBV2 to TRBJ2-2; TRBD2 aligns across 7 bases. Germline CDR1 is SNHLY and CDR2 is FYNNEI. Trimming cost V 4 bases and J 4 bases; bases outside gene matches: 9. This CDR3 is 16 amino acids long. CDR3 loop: CASSGIAGGSTGELFF. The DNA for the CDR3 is TGTGCCAGCAGTGGGATAGCTGGCGGGAGCACCGGGGAGCTGTTTTTT.

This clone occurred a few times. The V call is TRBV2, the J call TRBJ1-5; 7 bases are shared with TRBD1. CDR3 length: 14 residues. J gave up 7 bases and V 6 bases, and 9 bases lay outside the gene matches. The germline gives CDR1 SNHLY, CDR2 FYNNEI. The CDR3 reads CASRLTGLGQPQHF. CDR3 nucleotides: TGTGCCAGCAGGTTGACAGGGTTGGGGCAGCCCCAGCATTTT. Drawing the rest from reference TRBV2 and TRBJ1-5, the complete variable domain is EPEVTQTPSHQVTQMGQEVILRCVPISNHLYFYWYRQILGQKVEFLVSFYNNEISEKSEIFDDQFSVERPDGSNFTLKIRSTKLEDSAMYFCASRLTGLGQPQHFGDGTRLSIL.

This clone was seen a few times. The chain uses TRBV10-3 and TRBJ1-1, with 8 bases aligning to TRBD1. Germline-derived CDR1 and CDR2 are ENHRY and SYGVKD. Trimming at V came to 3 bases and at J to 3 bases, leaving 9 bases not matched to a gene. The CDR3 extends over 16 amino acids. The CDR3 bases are TGTGCCATCAGTGACCCCCAGGGGGCTGGGGACACTGAAGCTTTCTTT. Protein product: CAISDPQGAGDTEAFF.

The CDR3 loop reads CASSPEEAYNEQFF. CDR3 DNA sequence: TGCGCCAGCAGCCCTGAGGAGGCCTACAATGAGCAGTTCTTC. The V gene is TRBV4-1, the J gene TRBJ2-1, with a tentative D call TRBD2 (5 bases). The CDR3 has 14 amino acids. The germline V gene encodes CDR1 MGHRA and CDR2 YSYEKL. Trimming removed 4 bases from V and 2 bases from J, with 9 bases in between.

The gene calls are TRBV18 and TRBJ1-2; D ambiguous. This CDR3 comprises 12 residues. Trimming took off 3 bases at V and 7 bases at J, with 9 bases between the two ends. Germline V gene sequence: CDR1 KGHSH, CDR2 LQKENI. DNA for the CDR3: TGTGCCAGCTCACCGGGAGTAGGTGGCTACACCTTC. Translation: CASSPGVGGYTF.

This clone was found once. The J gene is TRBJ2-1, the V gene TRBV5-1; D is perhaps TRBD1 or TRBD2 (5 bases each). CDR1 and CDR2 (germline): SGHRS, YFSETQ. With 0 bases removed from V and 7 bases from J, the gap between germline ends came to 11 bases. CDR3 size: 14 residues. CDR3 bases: TGCGCCAGCAGCTTGGTTGGGACCACTAATGAGCAGTTCTTC. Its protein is CASSLVGTTNEQFF.

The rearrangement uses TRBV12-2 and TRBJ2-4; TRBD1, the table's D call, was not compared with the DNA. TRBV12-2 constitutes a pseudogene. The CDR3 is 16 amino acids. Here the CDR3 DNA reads TGTGCAAGTCCCTTTCCAGGGGGCCTAGCCAAAAACATTCAGTACTTC. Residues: CASPFPGGLAKNIQYF.

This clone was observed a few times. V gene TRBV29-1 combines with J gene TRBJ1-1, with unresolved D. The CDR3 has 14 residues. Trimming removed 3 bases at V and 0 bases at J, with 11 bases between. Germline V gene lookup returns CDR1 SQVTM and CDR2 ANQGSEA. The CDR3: CSVDRSGVNTEAFF. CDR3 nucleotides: TGCAGCGTTGATAGGAGCGGAGTGAACACTGAAGCTTTCTTT.

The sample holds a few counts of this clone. CDR3 bases: TGCGCCAGCGATAGACAGCTTGTCGCGAATCAGCCCCAGCATTTT. This translates into CASDRQLVANQPQHF. This chain connects TRBV10-1 to TRBJ1-5; a weak D match, TRBD1 (5 bases). Trimming removed 8 bases at V and 4 bases at J, with 18 bases between. From germline, CDR1 is WNHNN and CDR2 SYGVQD (reference sequence). The CDR3 is made up of 15 amino acids.

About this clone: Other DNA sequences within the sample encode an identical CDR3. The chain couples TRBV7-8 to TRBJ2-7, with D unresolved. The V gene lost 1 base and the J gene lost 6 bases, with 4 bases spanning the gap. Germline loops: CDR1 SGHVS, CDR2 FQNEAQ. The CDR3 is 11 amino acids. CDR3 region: CASSLVSEQYF. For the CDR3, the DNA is TGTGCCAGCAGCTTAGTTTCCGAGCAGTACTTC.

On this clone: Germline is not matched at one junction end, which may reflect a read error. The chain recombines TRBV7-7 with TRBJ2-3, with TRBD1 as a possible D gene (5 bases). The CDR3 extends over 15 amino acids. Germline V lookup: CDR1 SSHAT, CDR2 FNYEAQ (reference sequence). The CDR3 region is CASSAQETSTDTQYF. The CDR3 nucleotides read TGTGCTAGCAGCGCACAGGAAACTAGCACAGATACGCAGTATTTT.

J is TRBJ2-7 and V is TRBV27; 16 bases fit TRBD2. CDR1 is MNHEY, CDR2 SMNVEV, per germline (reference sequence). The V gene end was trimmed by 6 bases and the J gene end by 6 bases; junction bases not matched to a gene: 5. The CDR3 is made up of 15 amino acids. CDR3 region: CASRGTSGRAGEQYF. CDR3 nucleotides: TGTGCCAGCAGGGGGACTAGCGGGAGGGCGGGCGAGCAGTACTTC.

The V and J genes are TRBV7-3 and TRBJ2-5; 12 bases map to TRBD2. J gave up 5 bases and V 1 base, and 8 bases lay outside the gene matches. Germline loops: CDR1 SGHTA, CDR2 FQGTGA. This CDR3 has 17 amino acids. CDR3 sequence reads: CASSLMATSGSKETQYF. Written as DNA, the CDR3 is TGTGCCAGCAGCTTAATGGCGACTAGCGGGAGCAAGGAGACCCAGTACTTC.

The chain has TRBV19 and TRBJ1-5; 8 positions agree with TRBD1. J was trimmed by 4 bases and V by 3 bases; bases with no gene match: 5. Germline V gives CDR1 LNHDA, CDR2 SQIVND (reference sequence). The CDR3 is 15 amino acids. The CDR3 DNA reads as TGTGCCAGTAGTATCGGGCAGGGGGCAAATCAGCCCCAGCATTTT. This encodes CASSIGQGANQPQHF. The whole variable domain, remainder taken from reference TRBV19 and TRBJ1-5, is DGGITQSPKYLFRKEGQNVTLSCEQNLNHDAMYWYRQDPGQGLRLIYYSQIVNDFQKGDIAEGYSVSREKKESFPLTVTSAQKNPTAFYLCASSIGQGANQPQHFGDGTRLSIL.

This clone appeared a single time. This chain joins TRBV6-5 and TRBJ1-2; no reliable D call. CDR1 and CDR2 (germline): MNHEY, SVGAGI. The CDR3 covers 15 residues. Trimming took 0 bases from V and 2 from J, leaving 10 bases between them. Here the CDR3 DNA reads TGTGCCAGCAGTTACTCCGGTGCGTTCAACTATGGCTACACCTTC. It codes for CASSYSGAFNYGYTF.

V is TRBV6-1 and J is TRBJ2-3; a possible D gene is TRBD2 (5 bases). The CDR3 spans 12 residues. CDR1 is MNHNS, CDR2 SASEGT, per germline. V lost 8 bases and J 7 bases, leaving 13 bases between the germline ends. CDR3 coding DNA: TGTGCCAGCCGGACTGCTGCCTATACGCAGTATTTT. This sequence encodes CASRTAAYTQYF.

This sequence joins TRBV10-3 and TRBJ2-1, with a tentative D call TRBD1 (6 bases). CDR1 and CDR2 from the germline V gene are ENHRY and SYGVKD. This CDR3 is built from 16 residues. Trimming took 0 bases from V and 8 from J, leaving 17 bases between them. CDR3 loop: CAISESSTGNPDEQFF. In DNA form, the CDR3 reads TGTGCCATCAGTGAGTCGAGTACAGGGAACCCCGATGAGCAGTTCTTC.

In nucleotides, the CDR3 is TGTGCTAGTGGTTTGGTTGGCCGGGAGCAGTTCTTC. Residues: CASGLVGREQFF. This rearrangement joins TRBV12-5 to TRBJ2-1; no definite D call. Germline CDR1 reads LGHNT; CDR2 reads FRNRAP. The CDR3 is 12 amino acids. The V end was cut by 0 bases, the J end by 10 bases, with 7 bases between.

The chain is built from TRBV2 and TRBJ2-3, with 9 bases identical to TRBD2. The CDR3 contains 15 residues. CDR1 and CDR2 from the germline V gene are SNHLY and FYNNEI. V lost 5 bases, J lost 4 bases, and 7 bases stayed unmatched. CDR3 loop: CASSSIAGEADTQYF. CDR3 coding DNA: TGTGCCAGCAGTTCAATAGCGGGAGAGGCAGATACGCAGTATTTT.

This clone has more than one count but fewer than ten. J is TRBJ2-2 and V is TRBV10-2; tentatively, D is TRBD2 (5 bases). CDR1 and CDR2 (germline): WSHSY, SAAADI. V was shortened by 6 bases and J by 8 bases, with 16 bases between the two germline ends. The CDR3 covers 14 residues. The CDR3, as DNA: TGCGCCAGCAGGGAGGCTGGGTCTGGGGGGGAGCTGTTTTTT. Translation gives CASREAGSGGELFF.

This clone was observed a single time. CDR3 coding DNA: TGTGCCAGCTCACCACCGACAGGGGTGGGGACCCAGTACTTC. It yields the protein CASSPPTGVGTQYF. The chain couples TRBV18 to TRBJ2-5; 8 nucleotides match TRBD1. CDR1 is KGHSH and CDR2 is LQKENI in the germline V gene. The CDR3 totals 14 residues. Trimming cost V 0 bases and J 7 bases; bases outside gene matches: 4.

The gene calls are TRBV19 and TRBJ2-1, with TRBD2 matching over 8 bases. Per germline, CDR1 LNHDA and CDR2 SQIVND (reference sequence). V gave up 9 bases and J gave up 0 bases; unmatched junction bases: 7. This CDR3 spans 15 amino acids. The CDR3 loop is CASAPLAGSYNEQFF. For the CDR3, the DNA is TGTGCCAGCGCCCCCCTAGCGGGCTCCTACAATGAGCAGTTCTTC.

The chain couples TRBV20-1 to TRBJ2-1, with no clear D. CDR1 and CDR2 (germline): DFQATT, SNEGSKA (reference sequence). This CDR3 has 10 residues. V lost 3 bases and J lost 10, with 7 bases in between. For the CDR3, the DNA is TGCAGTGCTAGTAGTTGGGAGCAGTTCTTC. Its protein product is CSASSWEQFF.